This passage covers 19 T cell receptor beta chains from one sample sequenced in a study of cytomegalovirus exposure and HLA in healthy donors. The PCR was carried out with 60 Vbeta primers and 13 Jbeta primers. Here immunoSEQ multiplex PCR was the method, and the copy in TCRdb shows in-frame clones only, minus some. The table lists fewer than 250,000 clones, about 79% of them singletons. The sequenced material came from PBMCs. The origin of the receptors is a male donor in good health and CMV-seronegative.

This chain links TRBV7-6 with TRBJ1-2; no clear D gene. Trimming pared 2 bases from V and 4 bases from J, leaving 11 bases between. This CDR3 has 14 residues. The germline gives CDR1 SGHVS, CDR2 FNYEAQ. The CDR3 here is CASSLIRDRYGYTF. CDR3 coding DNA: TGTGCCAGCAGCTTAATTCGGGATCGCTATGGCTACACCTTC.

The chain recombines TRBV7-9 with TRBJ1-1; D may be TRBD1 (5 bases). The CDR3 is 15 amino acids. Germline assignment: CDR1 SEHNR and CDR2 FQNEAQ (reference sequence). V lost 4 bases, J lost 0 bases, and 12 bases lay in between. The CDR3 coding sequence is TGTGCCAGCAGCTCTGGACAAGGTTTGAACACTGAAGCTTTCTTT. This codes for CASSSGQGLNTEAFF.

On this clone itself: Additional DNA sequences in this sample encode the identical CDR3. J is TRBJ1-2 and V is TRBV6-5; D might be TRBD1 (5 bases). V lost 5 bases and J 2 bases, leaving 9 bases between the germline ends. This CDR3 has 13 amino acids. Germline loops: CDR1 MNHEY, CDR2 SVGAGI. Here the CDR3 reads CASSSRENYGYTF. The CDR3 DNA reads TGTGCCAGCAGTAGCAGGGAAAACTATGGCTACACCTTC.

The gene calls are TRBV7-9 and TRBJ1-2; 9 bases align to TRBD1. The CDR3 is 15 amino acids. Germline V lookup: CDR1 SEHNR, CDR2 FQNEAQ (reference sequence). V was pared by 5 bases and J by 2 bases, with 6 bases of the junction left unmatched. The CDR3 coding sequence is TGTGCCAGCAGCCCCCTAGACAGGGGGAACTATGGCTACACCTTC. It encodes CASSPLDRGNYGYTF.

The V and J genes are TRBV28 and TRBJ1-3; tentative D call: TRBD1 (5 bases). Germline CDR1 and CDR2: MDHEN and SYDVKM. V was cut by 11 bases and J by 1 base, with 9 bases left in between. The CDR3 is 12 residues long. DNA for the CDR3: TGTGCCGGGGGGAGGTCTGGAAACACCATATATTTT. Its translation: CAGGRSGNTIYF.

This clone was recorded a few times. The V and J genes are TRBV5-1 and TRBJ2-2, with D possibly being TRBD1 (5 bases). The CDR3 is 13 residues long. Trimming pared 6 bases from V and 5 bases from J, leaving 11 bases between. Germline assignment: CDR1 SGHRS and CDR2 YFSETQ. The CDR3 DNA sequence: TGCGCCAGCAACTTCAGGGATACCGGGGAGCTGTTTTTT. Protein: CASNFRDTGELFF.

The V and J genes are TRBV7-2 and TRBJ2-7; TRBD2 matches at 16 bases. J was trimmed by 2 bases and V by 5 bases; bases with no gene match: 3. In germline, CDR1 is SGHTA, CDR2 FQGNSA. The length of the CDR3 is 16 residues. The CDR3: CASSMGLAGGAYEQYF. The CDR3, as DNA: TGTGCCAGCAGCATGGGACTAGCGGGGGGGGCCTACGAGCAGTACTTC. Supplemented by reference TRBV7-2 and TRBJ2-7, the full variable domain reads GAGVSQSPSNKVTEKGKDVELRCDPISGHTALYWYRQSLGQGLEFLIYFQGNSAPDKSGLPSDRFSAERTGGSVSTLTIQRTQQEDSAVYLCASSMGLAGGAYEQYFGPGTRLTVT.

This chain links TRBV14 with TRBJ2-3, with TRBD1 matching 8 bases. The CDR3 runs 18 residues. J lost 4 bases, V lost 3 bases, and 15 bases had no gene match. Germline V gives CDR1 SGHDN, CDR2 FVKESK. The CDR3, as DNA: TGTGCCAGCAGCCACGGCAGGGGGCTAATCGGTCTCCCAGATACGCAGTATTTT. Protein: CASSHGRGLIGLPDTQYF.

V usage is TRBV28 and J usage is TRBJ2-5; the match to TRBD2 covers 8 bases. CDR3 size: 13 residues. Losses at the gene ends were 4 bases for V and 4 bases for J; bases not matched to a gene: 2. CDR1 and CDR2 (germline): MDHEN, SYDVKM. In DNA form, the CDR3 reads TGTGCCAGCAGTTACGGGGGGGGAGAGACCCAGTACTTC. Amino acids: CASSYGGGETQYF.

J is TRBJ1-1 and V is TRBV7-7; TRBD1 matches 8 bases. V lost 5 bases, J lost 1 base, and 9 bases stayed unmatched. CDR3 length equals 16 residues. Per germline, CDR1 SSHAT and CDR2 FNYEAQ (reference sequence). CDR3 region: CASSPDRVLQNTEAFF. The DNA for the CDR3 is TGTGCCAGCAGCCCGGACAGGGTGCTCCAGAACACTGAAGCTTTCTTT.

Concerning this clone: The DNA is left out, because the CDR3 cannot be placed on it with certainty; the CDR3 is given as TCRdb lists it. This chain's CDR3 is CASSSSGGSEAFF. J is TRBJ1-1 and V is TRBV27. From its first to its last residue, the CDR3 has 13 amino acids. Looked up from germline, CDR1 is MNHEY and CDR2 is SMNVEV (reference sequence).

The V call is TRBV7-2, the J call TRBJ2-2; weak D call: TRBD2 (5 bases). The CDR3 has 13 amino acids. Per the germline V gene, CDR1 is SGHTA and CDR2 is FQGNSA. Trimming removed 7 bases at V and 5 bases at J, with 11 bases between. DNA of the CDR3: TGTGCCAGCATGTACGGCGGGACCGGGGAGCTGTTTTTT. Its protein product is CASMYGGTGELFF.

The chain combines TRBV15 with TRBJ2-3, with 11 bases aligning to TRBD2. CDR1 and CDR2 from the germline V gene are LNHNV and YYDKDF (reference sequence). This CDR3 has 16 residues. After removal of 2 bases from V and 2 bases from J, the junction contained 3 bases not matched to a gene. CDR3 nucleotides: TGTGCCACCAGCAGAACACTAGCGGGGGACACAGATACGCAGTATTTT. Protein: CATSRTLAGDTDTQYF.

The rearrangement links TRBV7-2 to TRBJ2-2; unclear D gene. CDR1 is SGHTA, CDR2 FQGNSA, per germline. V lost 1 base to trimming and J lost 0 bases, with 6 bases between them. CDR3 length equals 15 residues. The CDR3 is CASSLVSPNTGELFF. The CDR3 nucleotides are TGTGCCAGCAGCTTAGTTAGTCCGAACACCGGGGAGCTGTTTTTT.

The V call is TRBV25-1, the J call TRBJ1-3; 8 positions match TRBD1. Germline V gives CDR1 MGHDK, CDR2 SYGVNS. The CDR3 has 18 amino acids. The junction had 18 bases not matched to a gene; V was cut back by 4 bases and J by 7 bases. The CDR3 reads CASSGLSRGPRSRNTIYF. The CDR3, as DNA: TGTGCCAGCAGTGGCCTTTCCAGGGGGCCCAGGTCTCGCAACACCATATATTTT.

Comment on this clone: The junction departs from germline at one end; a sequencing error may be responsible. The J gene is TRBJ1-1, the V gene TRBV20-1, with no clear D. This CDR3 spans 10 amino acids. Per the germline V gene, CDR1 is DFQATT and CDR2 is SNEGSKA (reference sequence). The DNA for the CDR3 is TGCAGTGCTAGGGGAGGTCGGGAGGGTTTT. Its translation is CSARGGREGF.

This chain links TRBV7-2 with TRBJ2-4; 8 positions match TRBD1. CDR1 and CDR2 (germline): SGHTA, FQGNSA. The CDR3 spans 19 residues. V trimming: 2 bases; J trimming: 1 base; junction bases outside the gene matches: 13. The CDR3 spells CASSLIDRGWVGAKNIQYF. The CDR3 DNA sequence: TGTGCCAGCAGCTTAATCGACAGGGGCTGGGTCGGCGCCAAAAACATTCAGTACTTC.

Regarding this clone: The sample holds other DNA sequences that translate to the same CDR3. The chain links TRBV7-9 to TRBJ1-2, with D hard to call. Trimming took off 3 bases at V and 8 bases at J, with 10 bases between the two ends. CDR1 SEHNR and CDR2 FQNEAQ come from the germline V gene (reference sequence). CDR3 size: 12 residues. The DNA of the CDR3 is TGTGCCAGCAGCTTTAACAGAGACGGCTACACCTTC. This gives the protein CASSFNRDGYTF.

The V and J genes are TRBV4-3 and TRBJ2-1, with D unresolved. CDR3 length: 15 amino acids. V was clipped by 2 bases and J by 3 bases, with 11 bases between them. Per the germline V gene, CDR1 is LGHNA and CDR2 is YSLEER. The CDR3 loop is CASSQSMGNYNEQFF. CDR3 DNA sequence: TGCGCCAGCAGCCAATCGATGGGCAACTACAATGAGCAGTTCTTC.